The rows below give T cell receptor beta chains drawn from one sample of a study of identical twins. Via MiXCR, TCRdb re-called the 5' RACE reads, giving one row per CDR3 protein. Of some 730,000 distinct CDR3 sequences listed, around a sixth are singletons. These data were likewise used in another study, on T cells expressing NK-cell markers.

The sequencing sample was made of PBMCs. Receptors originate from a woman between 18 and 29 years old in good health. Each CDR3 is given with its conserved first and last residue. D genes are given only for firm matches. Some rows mark clone size as missing; the rest say once, few, many or name a class of expanded clone.

many	TRBJ2-1	13	TRBD1	TRBV12-3/TRBV12-4	TGTGCCAGCAGTTTAGACAGGGGTGATGAGCAGTTCTTC	CASSLDRGDEQFF
many	TRBJ2-3	16	TRBD2	TRBV6-1	TGTGCCAGCAGTCGCGGACTAGCGGGGGGGCCAGATACGCAGTATTTT	CASSRGLAGGPDTQYF
few	TRBJ2-3	13	.	TRBV7-9	TGTGCCAGCAGCCCCCCAAGCCCAGATACGCAGTATTTT	CASSPPSPDTQYF
many	TRBJ1-1	14	.	TRBV20-1	TGCAGTGCTAGAGCAGACGGACGGAACACTGAAGCTTTCTTT	CSARADGRNTEAFF
.	TRBJ2-1	12	.	TRBV20-1	TGCAGTGCTACCTCGGGTCTCAATGAGCAGTTCTTC	CSATSGLNEQFF
.	TRBJ1-2	14	.	TRBV6-5	TGTGCCAGCAGTTATTCCGGGACAACCTATGGCTACACCTTC	CASSYSGTTYGYTF
.	TRBJ2-4	16	.	TRBV7-9	TGTGCCAGCAGCTTAGTTGGGGGGATAGCCAAAAACATTCAGTACTTC	CASSLVGGIAKNIQYF
many	TRBJ1-1	15	.	TRBV6-6	TGTGCCAGCAGTTACCAGGCAGGGGTGAGGGCTGAAGCTTTCTTT	CASSYQAGVRAEAFF
few	TRBJ2-7	11	.	TRBV10-2	TGCGCCAGCAGTGATGGGCACGAGCAGTACTTC	CASSDGHEQYF
.	TRBJ1-2	15	.	TRBV12-3/TRBV12-4	TGTGCCAGCAGTTTAGGGACCGCTTCGAGCTATGGCTACACCTTC	CASSLGTASSYGYTF
.	TRBJ2-7	14	TRBD2	TRBV3-1	TGTGCCAGCAGTCGGACTAGAGGGCACTACGAGCAGTACTTC	CASSRTRGHYEQYF
many	TRBJ2-1	13	.	TRBV6-1	TGTGCCAGCAGTAGGACAGAGTACAATGAGCAGTTCTTC	CASSRTEYNEQFF
few	TRBJ2-1	15	.	TRBV20-1	TGCAGTGCCCCGAGGGACTTTCACTCCTACAATGAGCAGTTCTTC	CSAPRDFHSYNEQFF
few	TRBJ1-5	13	.	TRBV20-1	TGCAGTGCTCAGGTCACCGGAGAGCAGCCCCAGCATTTT	CSAQVTGEQPQHF
few	TRBJ2-5	12	.	TRBV20-1	TGCAGTGCTAGAGTCCGAGGGGAGACCCAGTACTTC	CSARVRGETQYF